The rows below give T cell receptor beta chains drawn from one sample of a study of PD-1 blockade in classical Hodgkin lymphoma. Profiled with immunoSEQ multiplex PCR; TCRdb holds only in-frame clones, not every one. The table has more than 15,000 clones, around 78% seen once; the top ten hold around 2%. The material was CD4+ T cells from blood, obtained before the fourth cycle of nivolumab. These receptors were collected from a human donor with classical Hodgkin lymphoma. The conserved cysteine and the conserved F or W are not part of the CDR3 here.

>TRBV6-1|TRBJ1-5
ASSEGGPGSNQPQH
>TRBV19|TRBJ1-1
ASSLGTGMNTEAF
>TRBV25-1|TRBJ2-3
ASSDAGVLDTQY
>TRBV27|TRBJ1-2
ASRGVAGHLELAGYT
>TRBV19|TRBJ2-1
ASSTGTGSRGTYNEQF
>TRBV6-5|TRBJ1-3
ASSYTGEGGNTIY
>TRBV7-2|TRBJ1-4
ASSLDGQGGEKLF
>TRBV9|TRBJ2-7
ASSRESGRAFQQY
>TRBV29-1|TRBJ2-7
SVVRDSSYEQY
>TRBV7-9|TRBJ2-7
ASSLETGGRY
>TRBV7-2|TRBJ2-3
ASSSRDTQY
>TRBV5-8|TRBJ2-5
ASSFIPETQY